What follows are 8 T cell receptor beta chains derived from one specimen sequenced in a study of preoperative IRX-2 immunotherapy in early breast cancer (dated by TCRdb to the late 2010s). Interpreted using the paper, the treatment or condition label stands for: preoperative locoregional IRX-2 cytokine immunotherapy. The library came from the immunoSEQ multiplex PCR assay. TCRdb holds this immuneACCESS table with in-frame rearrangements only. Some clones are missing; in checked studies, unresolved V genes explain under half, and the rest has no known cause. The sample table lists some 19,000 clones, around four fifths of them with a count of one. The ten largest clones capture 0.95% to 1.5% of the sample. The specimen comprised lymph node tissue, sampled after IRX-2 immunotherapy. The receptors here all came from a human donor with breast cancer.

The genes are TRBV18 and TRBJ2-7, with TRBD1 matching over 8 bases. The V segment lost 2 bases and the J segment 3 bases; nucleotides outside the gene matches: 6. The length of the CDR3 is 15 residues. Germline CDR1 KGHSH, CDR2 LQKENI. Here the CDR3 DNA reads TGTGCCAGCTCACCAATCCAGGGGGCTGACTACGAGCAGTACTTC. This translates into CASSPIQGADYEQYF.

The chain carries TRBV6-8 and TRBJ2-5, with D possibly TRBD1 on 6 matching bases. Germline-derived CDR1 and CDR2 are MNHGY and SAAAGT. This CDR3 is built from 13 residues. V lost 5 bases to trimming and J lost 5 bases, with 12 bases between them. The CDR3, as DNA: TGTGCCAGCAGTGACCAACAGGGCGAGACCCAGTACTTC. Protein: CASSDQQGETQYF.

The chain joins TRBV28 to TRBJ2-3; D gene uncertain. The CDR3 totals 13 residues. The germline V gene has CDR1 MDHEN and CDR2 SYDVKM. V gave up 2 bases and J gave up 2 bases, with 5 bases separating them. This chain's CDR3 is CASSLGTTDTQYF. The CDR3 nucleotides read TGTGCCAGCAGTTTAGGTACCACAGATACGCAGTATTTT. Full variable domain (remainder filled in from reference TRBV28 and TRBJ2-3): DVKVTQSSRYLVKRTGEKVFLECVQDMDHENMFWYRQDPGLGLRLIYFSYDVKMKEKGDIPEGYSVSREKKERFSLILESASTNQTSMYLCASSLGTTDTQYFGPGTRLTVL.

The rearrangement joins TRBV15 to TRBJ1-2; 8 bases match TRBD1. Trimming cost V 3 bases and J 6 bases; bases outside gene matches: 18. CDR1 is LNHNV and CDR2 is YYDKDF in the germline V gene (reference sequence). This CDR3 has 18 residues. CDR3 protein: CATSRSYQGAGLSHGYTF. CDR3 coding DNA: TGTGCCACCAGCAGGTCTTACCAGGGGGCCGGTCTGAGCCATGGCTACACCTTC. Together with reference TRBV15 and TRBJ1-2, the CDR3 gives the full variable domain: DAMVIQNPRYQVTQFGKPVTLSCSQTLNHNVMYWYQQKSSQAPKLLFHYYDKDFNNEADTPDNFQSRRPNTSFCFLDIRSPGLGDTAMYLCATSRSYQGAGLSHGYTFGSGTRLTVV.

CDR3 residues: CASSPGTNTENQPQHF. CDR3 in DNA: TGTGCCAGCTCGCCTGGGACAAACACGGAAAATCAGCCCCAGCATTTT. The chain recombines TRBV18 with TRBJ1-5; possible D gene TRBD1, 6 bases. The CDR3 extends over 16 amino acids. The V gene's germline CDR1 is KGHSH and CDR2 LQKENI. Trimming left V 6 bases short and J 4 bases short, with 19 bases between. Full variable domain (rest looked up from reference TRBV18 and TRBJ1-5): NAGVMQNPRHLVRRRGQEARLRCSPMKGHSHVYWYRQLPEEGLKFMVYLQKENIIDESGMPKERFSAEFPKEGPSILRIQQVVRGDSAAYFCASSPGTNTENQPQHFGDGTRLSIL.

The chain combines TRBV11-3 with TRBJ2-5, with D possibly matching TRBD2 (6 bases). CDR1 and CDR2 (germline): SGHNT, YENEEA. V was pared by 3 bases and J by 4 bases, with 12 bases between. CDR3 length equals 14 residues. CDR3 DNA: TGTGCCAGCAGCTTGCGGGGCAGTTCAGAGACCCAGTACTTC. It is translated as CASSLRGSSETQYF.

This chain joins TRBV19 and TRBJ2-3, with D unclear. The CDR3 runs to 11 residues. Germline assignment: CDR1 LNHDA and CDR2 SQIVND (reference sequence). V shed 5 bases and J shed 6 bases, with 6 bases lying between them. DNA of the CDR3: TGTGCCAGTAGTTTGTGGGATACGCAGTATTTT. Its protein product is CASSLWDTQYF.

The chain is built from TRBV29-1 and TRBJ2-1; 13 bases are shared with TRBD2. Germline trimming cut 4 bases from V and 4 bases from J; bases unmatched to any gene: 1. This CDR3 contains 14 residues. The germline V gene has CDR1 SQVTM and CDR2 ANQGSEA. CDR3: CSVGTSGGYNEQFF. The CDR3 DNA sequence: TGCAGCGTTGGGACTAGCGGGGGATACAATGAGCAGTTCTTC.